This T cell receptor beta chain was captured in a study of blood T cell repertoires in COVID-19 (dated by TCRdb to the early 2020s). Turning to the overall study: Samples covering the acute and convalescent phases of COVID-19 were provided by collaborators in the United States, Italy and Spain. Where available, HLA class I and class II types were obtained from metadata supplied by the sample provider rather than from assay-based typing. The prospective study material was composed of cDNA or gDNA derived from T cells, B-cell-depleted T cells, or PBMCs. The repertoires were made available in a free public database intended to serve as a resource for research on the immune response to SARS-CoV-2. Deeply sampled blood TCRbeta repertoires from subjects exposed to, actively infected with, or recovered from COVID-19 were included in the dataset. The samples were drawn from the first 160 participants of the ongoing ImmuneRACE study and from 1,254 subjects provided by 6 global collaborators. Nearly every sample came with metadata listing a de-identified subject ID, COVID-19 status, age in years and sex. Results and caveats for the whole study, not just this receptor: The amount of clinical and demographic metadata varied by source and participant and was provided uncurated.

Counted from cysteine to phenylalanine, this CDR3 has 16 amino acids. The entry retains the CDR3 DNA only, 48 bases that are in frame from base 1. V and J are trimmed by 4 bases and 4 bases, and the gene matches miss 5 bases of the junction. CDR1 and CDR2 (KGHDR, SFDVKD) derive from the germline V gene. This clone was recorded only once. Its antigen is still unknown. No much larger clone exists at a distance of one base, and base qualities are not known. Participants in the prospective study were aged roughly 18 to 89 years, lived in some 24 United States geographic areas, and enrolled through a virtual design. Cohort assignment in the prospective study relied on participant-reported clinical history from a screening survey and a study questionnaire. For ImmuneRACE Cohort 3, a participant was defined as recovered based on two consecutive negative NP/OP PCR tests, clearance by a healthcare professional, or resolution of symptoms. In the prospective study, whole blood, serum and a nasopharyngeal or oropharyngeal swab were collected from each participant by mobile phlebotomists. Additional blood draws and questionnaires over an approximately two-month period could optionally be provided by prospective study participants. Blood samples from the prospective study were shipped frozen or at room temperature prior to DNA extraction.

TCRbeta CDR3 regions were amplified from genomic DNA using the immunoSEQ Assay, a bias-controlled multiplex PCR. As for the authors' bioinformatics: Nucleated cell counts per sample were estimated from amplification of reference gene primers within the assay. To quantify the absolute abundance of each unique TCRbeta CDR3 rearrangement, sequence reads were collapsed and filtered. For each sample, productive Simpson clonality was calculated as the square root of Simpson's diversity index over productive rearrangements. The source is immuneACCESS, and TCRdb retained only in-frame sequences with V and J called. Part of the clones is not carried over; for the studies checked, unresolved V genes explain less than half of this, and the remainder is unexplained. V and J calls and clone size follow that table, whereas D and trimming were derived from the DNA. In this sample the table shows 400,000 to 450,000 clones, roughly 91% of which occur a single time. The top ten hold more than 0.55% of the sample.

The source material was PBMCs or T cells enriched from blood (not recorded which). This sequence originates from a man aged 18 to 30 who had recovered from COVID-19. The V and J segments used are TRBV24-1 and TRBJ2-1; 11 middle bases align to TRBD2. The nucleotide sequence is TGTGCCACCAGTGACAGTAGCGGGAGGGCATACAATGAGCAGTTCTTC. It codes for CATSDSSGRAYNEQFF.